This T cell receptor (beta chain) was recorded in a study of siplizumab effects on memory and regulatory T cells. From germline, CDR1 is MNHEY and CDR2 SMNVEV (reference sequence). V dropped 8 bases and J dropped 4 bases, with 12 bases sitting between them. CDR3 length: 13 residues. The protocol was immunoSEQ multiplex PCR, while the TCRdb copy is restricted to in-frame clones and leaves out a portion. Of approximately 75,000 clones detected, roughly 93% appear once; the ten largest clones hold about 5%. The rearrangement joins TRBV27 to TRBJ2-1; TRBD2 is a possible D gene (6 bases). Specimen: CD8+ T cells sorted from blood. The clonotype was recovered from a human donor in good health. The DNA of the CDR3 is TGTGCCAGCCAAGCGGGCGAATACAATGAGCAGTTCTTC. Its translation is CASQAGEYNEQFF.